Reported below is one T cell receptor beta chain. The CDR3 has 13 residues. V lost 3 bases and J 7 bases, leaving 13 bases between the germline ends. CDR1 and CDR2 from the germline V gene are SGHNT and YYREEE (reference sequence). Participants came from under 30 US areas, aged about 18 to 89 years. This table comes from immunoSEQ multiplex PCR, and its TCRdb copy is limited to in-frame clones, with some not included. The table includes 200,000 to 250,000 clones, 70% to 90% detected once. This specimen comes from a study of blood T cell repertoires in COVID-19. Study-level information: Samples taken during acute and convalescent COVID-19 were collected in the United States, Italy and Spain.

J is TRBJ1-1 and V is TRBV5-4, with TRBD1 as a possible D gene (6 bases). This clonotype was sampled from a man aged 25 to 40 who had recovered from COVID-19. The material sequenced was PBMCs or T cells enriched from blood (not recorded which). The CDR3 protein is CASSSTAQGEAFF. Written as DNA, the CDR3 is TGTGCCAGCAGCTCGACTGCACAGGGTGAAGCTTTCTTT.